This TCR beta chain was documented in a study of cytomegalovirus exposure and HLA in healthy donors. Notes on the study in general: In a later analysis, V- and J-gene trimming of beta chains associated with a DCLRE1C missense variant, replicated independently.

The PCR was carried out with 60 Vbeta primers and 13 Jbeta primers. The repertoire was sequenced with immunoSEQ multiplex PCR; TCRdb's copy has only in-frame clones and lacks some. The table records fewer than 85,000 clones, roughly 70% of them present only once. Regarding donors, all were healthy bone marrow donors. Remarks on this clone: What it recognizes is unknown.

The CDR3 contains 17 residues. Germline lookup yields CDR1 KGHSH and CDR2 LQKENI. The trim removed 6 bases at V and 0 bases at J, leaving 8 bases unmatched. This chain connects TRBV18 to TRBJ1-5; 10 positions match TRBD1. The receptor comes from a man aged 55 to 70 in good health and CMV-seropositive. Sequencing was done on a sample of PBMCs. Written as DNA, the CDR3 is TGTGCCAGCTCCCCCGGGACAGGGGTTTATAGCAATCAGCCCCAGCATTTT. Amino acids: CASSPGTGVYSNQPQHF. The complete variable domain, with remaining parts taken from reference TRBV18 and TRBJ1-5, reads NAGVMQNPRHLVRRRGQEARLRCSPMKGHSHVYWYRQLPEEGLKFMVYLQKENIIDESGMPKERFSAEFPKEGPSILRIQQVVRGDSAAYFCASSPGTGVYSNQPQHFGDGTRLSIL.